The rows below give T cell receptor beta chains drawn from one sample of a study of blood T cell repertoires in COVID-19. The method was immunoSEQ multiplex PCR; TCRdb's version includes in-frame clones alone and lacks a portion of them. The sample holds about 180,000 clones; roughly 89% are singletons and the top ten take approximately 2.3%. The source material was PBMCs or T cells enriched from blood (not recorded which). The source is a middle-aged woman with acute COVID-19. Both conserved end residues are part of each CDR3. The order of the fields is V gene, J gene, D gene, clone size, CDR3 DNA, CDR3 protein. A D gene is named only where the DNA matches it firmly. A row's size may be missing; if present it is once, few, many or a size class.

v_call: TRBV7-2
j_call: TRBJ2-5
d_call: TRBD1
clone_size: NA
cdr3_nt: TGTGCCAGCAGCCTAAACAGGGGGGAAGAGACCCAGTACTTC
cdr3_aa: CASSLNRGEETQYF

v_call: TRBV3-1/TRBV3-2
j_call: TRBJ2-7
d_call: TRBD1
clone_size: NA
cdr3_nt: TGTGCCAGCAGCCAAGAGCAGGGGGCTACCTACGAGCAGTACTTC
cdr3_aa: CASSQEQGATYEQYF

v_call: TRBV14
j_call: TRBJ2-2
d_call: TRBD2
clone_size: once
cdr3_nt: TGTGCCAGCAGCCAAGCTAGCGGGAGGGCCACCGGGGAGCTGTTTTTT
cdr3_aa: CASSQASGRATGELFF

v_call: TRBV19
j_call: TRBJ1-6
d_call: NA
clone_size: NA
cdr3_nt: TGTGCCAGTAGTCCACGGGACTCCTATAATTCACCCCTCCACTTT
cdr3_aa: CASSPRDSYNSPLHF

v_call: TRBV5-1
j_call: TRBJ2-5
d_call: TRBD2
clone_size: NA
cdr3_nt: TGCGCCAGCAGCCCCCTGAAGGGCACGGGAGGAGAGACCCAGTACTTC
cdr3_aa: CASSPLKGTGGETQYF

v_call: TRBV28
j_call: TRBJ1-2
d_call: NA
clone_size: NA
cdr3_nt: TGTGCCAGCAGACCCCAGGGGAGCTATGGCTACACCTTC
cdr3_aa: CASRPQGSYGYTF

v_call: TRBV2
j_call: TRBJ1-2
d_call: TRBD1
clone_size: NA
cdr3_nt: TGTGCCAGCAGTATACAGGGGGCGAGTGGCTACACCTTC
cdr3_aa: CASSIQGASGYTF

v_call: TRBV28
j_call: TRBJ2-7
d_call: NA
clone_size: NA
cdr3_nt: TGTGCCAGCAGTTTTGGGTTGGGCAGGGGCGGCGAGCAGTACTTC
cdr3_aa: CASSFGLGRGGEQYF

v_call: TRBV7-9
j_call: TRBJ2-1
d_call: TRBD2
clone_size: few
cdr3_nt: TGTGCCAGCAGCTGGACTAGCGGGAAGGGGAATGAGCAGTTCTTC
cdr3_aa: CASSWTSGKGNEQFF

v_call: TRBV19
j_call: TRBJ1-4
d_call: NA
clone_size: NA
cdr3_nt: TGTGCCAGTAGTGGGGGCGGACGTAATGAAAAACTGTTTTTT
cdr3_aa: CASSGGGRNEKLFF

v_call: TRBV5-1
j_call: TRBJ1-1
d_call: NA
clone_size: NA
cdr3_nt: TGCGCCAGCAGCTTGGTCCCGGTGAACACTGAAGCTTTCTTT
cdr3_aa: CASSLVPVNTEAFF

v_call: TRBV29-1
j_call: TRBJ2-4
d_call: NA
clone_size: NA
cdr3_nt: TGCAGCACCTACAGCACCGGTGCCAAAAACATTCAGTACTTC
cdr3_aa: CSTYSTGAKNIQYF

v_call: TRBV28
j_call: TRBJ1-2
d_call: NA
clone_size: once
cdr3_nt: TGTGCCAGCAGTTTGAGTGACGGGGTCGGCTACACCTTC
cdr3_aa: CASSLSDGVGYTF

v_call: TRBV15
j_call: TRBJ1-2
d_call: TRBD1
clone_size: once
cdr3_nt: TGTGCCACCAGGAGGGGGCTCGACTATGGCTACACCTTC
cdr3_aa: CATRRGLDYGYTF

v_call: TRBV19
j_call: TRBJ1-2
d_call: NA
clone_size: NA
cdr3_nt: TGTGCCAGTGTGAACCCCGGGGACTATGGCTACACCTTC
cdr3_aa: CASVNPGDYGYTF

v_call: TRBV6-6
j_call: TRBJ1-2
d_call: TRBD1
clone_size: once
cdr3_nt: TGTGCCAGCAGTCGGGACAGGGGGCGTAATGGCTACACCTTC
cdr3_aa: CASSRDRGRNGYTF

v_call: TRBV6-5
j_call: TRBJ2-7
d_call: NA
clone_size: NA
cdr3_nt: TGTGCCAGCAGAAGAGCCCAGGGTCGGAACGAGCAGTACTTC
cdr3_aa: CASRRAQGRNEQYF

v_call: TRBV28
j_call: TRBJ2-4
d_call: NA
clone_size: NA
cdr3_nt: TGTGCCAGCAGCCCTTTGGGGGGGCTAGCCAAAAACATTCAGTACTTC
cdr3_aa: CASSPLGGLAKNIQYF

v_call: TRBV9
j_call: TRBJ2-2
d_call: NA
clone_size: NA
cdr3_nt: TGTGCCAGCAGCGCGACAGTGAACACCGGGGAGCTGTTTTTT
cdr3_aa: CASSATVNTGELFF

v_call: TRBV15
j_call: TRBJ2-1
d_call: NA
clone_size: NA
cdr3_nt: TGTGCCACCAGCAGACACCGCGGGACTCCAAAGGTCGGGAATGAGCAGTTCTTC
cdr3_aa: CATSRHRGTPKVGNEQFF

v_call: TRBV21-1
j_call: TRBJ2-5
d_call: NA
clone_size: NA
cdr3_nt: TGTGCCAGCAGCAAAGAAAGTGTTAAGGGGGCGGGAGAGACCCAGTACTTC
cdr3_aa: CASSKESVKGAGETQYF

v_call: TRBV7-2
j_call: TRBJ2-5
d_call: NA
clone_size: NA
cdr3_nt: TGTGCCAGCAGCTTTAGTGGACTAACTTGGGAGACCCAGTACTTC
cdr3_aa: CASSFSGLTWETQYF

v_call: TRBV9
j_call: TRBJ2-2
d_call: TRBD2
clone_size: NA
cdr3_nt: TGTGCCAGCAGCGTATCGCCTAGCGGAACGAACACCGGGGAGCTGTTTTTT
cdr3_aa: CASSVSPSGTNTGELFF

v_call: TRBV7-3
j_call: TRBJ1-2
d_call: NA
clone_size: NA
cdr3_nt: TGTGCCAGCAGCCCAACTGGTGAGGGTTATGGCTACACCTTC
cdr3_aa: CASSPTGEGYGYTF

v_call: TRBV6-8
j_call: TRBJ1-1
d_call: NA
clone_size: NA
cdr3_nt: TGTGCCAGCAGGCTGGGACACCCGAACACTGAAGCTTTCTTT
cdr3_aa: CASRLGHPNTEAFF

v_call: TRBV5-8
j_call: TRBJ2-7
d_call: NA
clone_size: NA
cdr3_nt: TGTGCCAGCAGCTACCCGACTGACTCCTACGAGCAGTACTTC
cdr3_aa: CASSYPTDSYEQYF

v_call: TRBV28
j_call: TRBJ1-5
d_call: NA
clone_size: NA
cdr3_nt: TGTGCCAGCACCCTCCCTAATCAGCCCCAGCATTTT
cdr3_aa: CASTLPNQPQHF

v_call: TRBV27
j_call: TRBJ2-7
d_call: NA
clone_size: NA
cdr3_nt: TGTGCCAGCAGTCAGACCTACTCCTCGACCGGTCAGCGGCACAAGCAGTACTTC
cdr3_aa: CASSQTYSSTGQRHKQYF

v_call: TRBV6-5
j_call: TRBJ1-2
d_call: TRBD1
clone_size: NA
cdr3_nt: TGTGCCAGCAGTCGGGGACAGGGCGTAGTTGGCTACACCTTC
cdr3_aa: CASSRGQGVVGYTF

v_call: TRBV6-5
j_call: TRBJ1-2
d_call: NA
clone_size: NA
cdr3_nt: TGTGCCAGCAGTTACTCGAGCGGGTCGGACGGCTACACCTTC
cdr3_aa: CASSYSSGSDGYTF

v_call: TRBV6-5
j_call: TRBJ2-5
d_call: TRBD2
clone_size: NA
cdr3_nt: TGTGCCAGCAGCCTCACGGGGGGTCTTAGAGAGACCCAGTACTTC
cdr3_aa: CASSLTGGLRETQYF

v_call: TRBV19
j_call: TRBJ1-1
d_call: NA
clone_size: NA
cdr3_nt: TGTGCCAGTAGTAGTTCCGGGTTGGGCACTGAAGCTTTCTTT
cdr3_aa: CASSSSGLGTEAFF

v_call: TRBV4-1
j_call: TRBJ1-6
d_call: TRBD1
clone_size: NA
cdr3_nt: TGCGCCAGCAGCCCTAGACAGGGGCGGGATTCACCCCTCCACTTT
cdr3_aa: CASSPRQGRDSPLHF

v_call: TRBV9
j_call: TRBJ2-5
d_call: NA
clone_size: NA
cdr3_nt: TGTGCCAGCAACGTAGAAGGCCGAGGTGGTGAGACCCAGTACTTC
cdr3_aa: CASNVEGRGGETQYF

v_call: TRBV6-2/TRBV6-3
j_call: TRBJ2-2
d_call: TRBD2
clone_size: NA
cdr3_nt: TGTGCCAGCAGTTGGGGGACTAGCAGACACACCGGGGAGCTGTTTTTT
cdr3_aa: CASSWGTSRHTGELFF

v_call: TRBV7-9
j_call: TRBJ1-6
d_call: TRBD1
clone_size: NA
cdr3_nt: TGTGCCAGCAGCTTGCCGCGCCGACAGGGAACTAATTCACCCCTCCACTTT
cdr3_aa: CASSLPRRQGTNSPLHF

v_call: TRBV4-1
j_call: TRBJ2-3
d_call: TRBD2
clone_size: NA
cdr3_nt: TGCGCCAGCAGCCAAGATGGGACTAGCAGCGATACGCAGTATTTT
cdr3_aa: CASSQDGTSSDTQYF

v_call: TRBV3-1/TRBV3-2
j_call: TRBJ2-5
d_call: TRBD2
clone_size: NA
cdr3_nt: TGTGCCAGCATTCCGCGGGGGGGTGGGAAGACCCAGTACTTC
cdr3_aa: CASIPRGGGKTQYF

v_call: TRBV12-3/TRBV12-4
j_call: TRBJ1-2
d_call: NA
clone_size: NA
cdr3_nt: TGTGCCAGCAGTTTCACGGGGAATGGCTACACCTTC
cdr3_aa: CASSFTGNGYTF

v_call: TRBV7-9
j_call: TRBJ2-7
d_call: NA
clone_size: NA
cdr3_nt: TGTGCCAGCAGCTTAGTAGCAGGTCCGGGAGTCAGCTACGAGCAGTACTTC
cdr3_aa: CASSLVAGPGVSYEQYF

v_call: TRBV5-1
j_call: TRBJ2-3
d_call: NA
clone_size: few
cdr3_nt: TGCGCCAGCAGCTACAGGCCGTGGACGGAATTGGCAGATACGCAGTATTTT
cdr3_aa: CASSYRPWTELADTQYF

v_call: TRBV11-1
j_call: TRBJ1-1
d_call: TRBD1
clone_size: NA
cdr3_nt: TGTGCCAGCAGCTCCTGGGGACAGATGAACACTGAAGCTTTCTTT
cdr3_aa: CASSSWGQMNTEAFF

v_call: TRBV2
j_call: TRBJ1-2
d_call: NA
clone_size: few
cdr3_nt: TGTGCCAGCAGCTATGACAGCTACTATGGCTACACCTTC
cdr3_aa: CASSYDSYYGYTF

v_call: TRBV6-5
j_call: TRBJ1-2
d_call: TRBD1
clone_size: NA
cdr3_nt: TGTGCCAGTGGGACAGGGCCCAACTATGGCTACACCTTC
cdr3_aa: CASGTGPNYGYTF

v_call: TRBV11-3
j_call: TRBJ2-1
d_call: NA
clone_size: NA
cdr3_nt: TGTGCCAGCAGCTTAGGAACAGGGATTGGTGAGCAGTTCTTC
cdr3_aa: CASSLGTGIGEQFF

v_call: TRBV7-2
j_call: TRBJ2-3
d_call: TRBD2
clone_size: NA
cdr3_nt: TGTGCCAGCAGCTCGGGACTAGCGGGGGGCACAGATACGCAGTATTTT
cdr3_aa: CASSSGLAGGTDTQYF

v_call: TRBV7-2
j_call: TRBJ2-7
d_call: TRBD2
clone_size: NA
cdr3_nt: TGTGCCAGCAGCCGGGGCGGGGGCTACGAGCAGTACTTC
cdr3_aa: CASSRGGGYEQYF

v_call: TRBV2
j_call: TRBJ1-5
d_call: TRBD1
clone_size: many
cdr3_nt: TGTGCCAGCAGGGGCCACAGGGGGCGATATCAGCCCCAGCATTTT
cdr3_aa: CASRGHRGRYQPQHF

v_call: TRBV3-1/TRBV3-2
j_call: TRBJ2-7
d_call: TRBD2
clone_size: NA
cdr3_nt: TGTGCCAGCAGCCTAGATGGCGGGAGGGGCGAGCAGTACTTC
cdr3_aa: CASSLDGGRGEQYF